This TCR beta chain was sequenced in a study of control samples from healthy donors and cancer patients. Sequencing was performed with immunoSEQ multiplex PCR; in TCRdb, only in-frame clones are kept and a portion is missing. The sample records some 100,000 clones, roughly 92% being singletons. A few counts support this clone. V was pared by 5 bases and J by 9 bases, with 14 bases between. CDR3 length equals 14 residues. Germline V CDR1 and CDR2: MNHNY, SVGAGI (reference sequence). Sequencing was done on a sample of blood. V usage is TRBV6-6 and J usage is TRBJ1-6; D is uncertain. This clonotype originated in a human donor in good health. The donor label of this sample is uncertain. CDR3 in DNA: TGTGCCAGCAGTCACCGGGATATCCCTTCACCCCTCCACTTT. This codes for CASSHRDIPSPLHF.